This paragraph reports one TCR beta chain. Its target is unknown. The sample comes from a study of neoadjuvant anti-PD-1 for oral cavity cancer. On the study more broadly: Patients without progression got a fourth dose around day 43.

This CDR3 is 14 amino acids long. The germline CDR1 and CDR2 sequences are SQVTM and ANQGSEA. J lost 0 bases, V lost 7 bases, and 6 bases had no gene match. Broader study findings: Each response group had just a few patients in TCR analyses.

Time point indicated: after neoadjuvant nivolumab, at surgical resection. Six replicates per PBMC sample, mostly from around 500 ng of genomic DNA. Sequencing was performed with immunoSEQ multiplex PCR; in TCRdb, only in-frame clones are kept and a portion is missing. The table records some 15,000 clones, 75% of them present only once. This receptor was taken from a person aged 35-79 years with oral cavity squamous cell carcinoma. The input for sequencing was PBMCs, taken after nivolumab (anti-PD-1) treatment. The chain carries TRBV29-1 and TRBJ2-1, with TRBD1 matching 7 bases. Here the CDR3 reads CSADGTVSYNEQFF. Here the CDR3 DNA reads TGCAGCGCGGACGGGACAGTCTCCTACAATGAGCAGTTCTTC.